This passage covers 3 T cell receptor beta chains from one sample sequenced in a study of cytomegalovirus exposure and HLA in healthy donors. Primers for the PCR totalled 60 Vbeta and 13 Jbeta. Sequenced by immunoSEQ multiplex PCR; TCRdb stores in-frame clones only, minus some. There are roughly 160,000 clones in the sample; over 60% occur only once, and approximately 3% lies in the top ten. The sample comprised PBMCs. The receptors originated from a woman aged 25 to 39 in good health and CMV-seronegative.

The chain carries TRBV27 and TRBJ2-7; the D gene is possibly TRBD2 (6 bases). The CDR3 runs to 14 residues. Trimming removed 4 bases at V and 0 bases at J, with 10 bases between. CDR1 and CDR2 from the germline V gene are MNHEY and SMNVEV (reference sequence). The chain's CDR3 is CASSSYGSSYEQYF. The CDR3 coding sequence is TGTGCCAGCAGTTCATACGGGAGCTCCTACGAGCAGTACTTC.

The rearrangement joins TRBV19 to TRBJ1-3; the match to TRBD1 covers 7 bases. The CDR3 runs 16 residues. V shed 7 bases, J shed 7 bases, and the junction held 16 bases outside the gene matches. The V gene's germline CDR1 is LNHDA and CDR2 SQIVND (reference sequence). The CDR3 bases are TGTGCCAGTAACCCCAGCACAGGGGAAGGAATCAACACCATATATTTT. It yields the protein CASNPSTGEGINTIYF.

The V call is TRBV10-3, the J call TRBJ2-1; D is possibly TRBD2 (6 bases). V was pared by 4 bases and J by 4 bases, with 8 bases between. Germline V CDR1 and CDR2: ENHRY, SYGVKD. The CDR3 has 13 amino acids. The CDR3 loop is CAISVGGYNEQFF. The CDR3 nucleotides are TGTGCCATCAGTGTAGGAGGGTACAATGAGCAGTTCTTC.